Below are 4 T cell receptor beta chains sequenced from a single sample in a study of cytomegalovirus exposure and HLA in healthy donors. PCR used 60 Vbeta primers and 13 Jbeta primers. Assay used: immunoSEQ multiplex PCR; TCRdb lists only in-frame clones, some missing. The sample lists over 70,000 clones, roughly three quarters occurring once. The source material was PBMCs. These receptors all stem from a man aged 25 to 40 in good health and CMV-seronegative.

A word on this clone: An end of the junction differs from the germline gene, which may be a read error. This CDR3 reads CASNDRDRGSNEQYF. The CDR3 nucleotides are TGTGCCAGCAATGACCGCGACCGCGGCTCCAACGAGCAGTACTTC. The chain recombines TRBV2 with TRBJ2-7; D gene ambiguous. Germline V gene sequence: CDR1 SNHLY, CDR2 FYNNEI. The length of the CDR3 is 15 residues.

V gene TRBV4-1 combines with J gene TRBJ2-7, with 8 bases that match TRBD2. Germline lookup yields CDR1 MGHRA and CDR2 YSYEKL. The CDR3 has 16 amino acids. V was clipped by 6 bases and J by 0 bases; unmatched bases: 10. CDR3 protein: CASSLTPGTSSYEQYF. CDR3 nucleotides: TGCGCCAGCAGTCTCACTCCCGGGACTAGCTCCTACGAGCAGTACTTC.

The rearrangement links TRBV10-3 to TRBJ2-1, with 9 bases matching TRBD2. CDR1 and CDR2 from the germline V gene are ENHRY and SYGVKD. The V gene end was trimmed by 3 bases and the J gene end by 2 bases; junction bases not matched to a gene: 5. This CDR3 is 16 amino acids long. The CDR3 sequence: CAISDGASGAYNEQFF. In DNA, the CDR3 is TGTGCCATCAGTGATGGAGCTAGCGGGGCCTACAATGAGCAGTTCTTC.

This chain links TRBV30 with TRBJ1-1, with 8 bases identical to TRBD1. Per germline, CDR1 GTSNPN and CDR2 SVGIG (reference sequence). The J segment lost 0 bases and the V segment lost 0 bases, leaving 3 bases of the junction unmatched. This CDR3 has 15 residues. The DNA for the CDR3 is TGTGCCTGGAGTGTACGACAGGGGATGAACACTGAAGCTTTCTTT. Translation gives CAWSVRQGMNTEAFF.